The T cell receptor (beta chain) under discussion was sequenced for a study of T cells in Graves' hyperthyroidism and ophthalmopathy (dated by TCRdb to the late 2010s). Broadly, across the study: Peripheral blood was collected at initial diagnosis, before any treatment. To identify TCR V-J signatures that set the groups apart, the researchers used a discovery cohort of about a hundred patients, made up of about 44 with Graves' ophthalmopathy and some 56 with stable Graves' hyperthyroidism. An independent validation cohort of under 20 hyperthyroidism patients and 17 patients who later progressed to ophthalmopathy tested prospective prediction of ophthalmopathy. For training and testing, the roughly 93 patients in the discovery cohort were randomly divided in a 7:3 ratio. In addition, the study compared T-cell repertoires in thyroid tissue and in blood from five to seven Graves' hyperthyroidism patients. After sampling, hyperthyroidism patients received methimazole starting at 30 mg daily, and ophthalmopathy patients received high-dose intravenous methylprednisolone. TCR Vbeta CDR3 sequencing of roughly 140 peripheral blood samples (under 45 ophthalmopathy, roughly 74 hyperthyroidism and approximately 17 progressor patients) is reported in the paper.

A patient counted as having stable Graves' hyperthyroidism if no progression to ophthalmopathy occurred over 18 months of follow-up. Hyperthyroidism patients were newly diagnosed, had a disease duration of under 2 months, and were aged 18 to 65 years. The study excluded patients with uncontrolled infections, other autoimmune diseases, pregnancy or lactation. Diagnoses were established on the basis of clinical symptoms, serum thyroxine and TRAb, thyroid ultrasound, and orbital computed tomography. Ficoll-Paque density gradient centrifugation was used to isolate PBMCs from around 10 ml of fresh peripheral blood. Trizol reagent was used to extract total RNA, and RNA quality was then checked on an Agilent 2100 Bioanalyzer. Via the germline V gene (reference sequence), CDR1 is DFQATT and CDR2 SNEGSKA. V lost 5 bases and J lost 2 bases; the stretch between them is 17 bases long. CDR3 length: 15 amino acids, cysteine to phenylalanine. CDR3 DNA is the only sequence kept; it has 45 bases, read in frame from the first base.

Concerning this clonotype itself: Which antigen it targets is not known. No base quality values were provided; no much bigger clone lies one nucleotide off.

Study-wide findings and limitations: A model built on a 13 V-J signature distinguished ophthalmopathy from stable hyperthyroidism, reaching roughly 88% sensitivity and about 81% specificity in cross-validation and 80%/75% in testing. In validation, the model predicted progression to ophthalmopathy a median of approximately 6.3 months before onset, with about 67% sensitivity and 72.22% specificity. Blood samples also contained most of the expanded thyroid clonotypes (frequency above 0.001), which suggests that blood repertoires may reflect thyroid immune responses. Sample size was not statistically predetermined, and investigators were not blinded to group allocation.

TCR beta CDR3 regions were amplified from RNA transcripts. For the first round of RT-PCR on the TCR CDR3, the HTBI primer set was used together with the Qiagen OneStep RT-PCR kit. Libraries were constructed in a second round of multiplex PCR, after which size selection and purification were performed. The libraries were sequenced on an Illumina HiSeq2000 using paired-end 100 bp reads. Per the source publication's procedure: SOAPnuke was used to process the raw data, with reads discarded if the reads contained adapters or uncalled bases, had a mean Phred below 15, or lacked an exact constant-primer or identifier match. High-quality paired reads were merged with COPE v1.2.5, and unique nucleotide sequences were defined as clonotypes. MiTCR v1.1 was used to align clonotypes to the IMGT TRBV, TRBD and TRBJ reference segments. Only V-J combinations with frequency above 0.0001, covering approximately 99% of repertoires, were analysed. The TCS score was defined as F50 (clonal expansion) divided by E x V (chaos), with BLOSUM62-based TCRdist calculated between CDR3 peptides within each V-J. Welch's t-statistics and random forest reduced 450 to 600 V-J features to about 13, which were used in a naive Bayes classifier (R e1071). TCRdb handled the public reads itself, with Q25 trimming in fastp and clone calling in MiXCR, and kept productive beta chains. Rows with one shared CDR3 protein collapse into an entry with the most common genes and DNA. The V and J calls and clone size are TCRdb's, not the authors'. In this sample the table shows about 500,000 distinct CDR3 sequences, roughly 14% of which occur a single time. Under 20% of the sample is in the top ten clones.

This sequence was found in a woman aged 18 to 35 with Graves' hyperthyroidism. Sequencing used blood. In this chain, TRBV20-1 is recombined with TRBJ2-3; the D segment may tentatively be TRBD1 or TRBD2, each giving 5 matched bases. Here is the DNA: TGCAGTGCTGGTTTGGAGGCAGGGATCACAGATACGCAGTATTTT. Translated, it gives CSAGLEAGITDTQYF.